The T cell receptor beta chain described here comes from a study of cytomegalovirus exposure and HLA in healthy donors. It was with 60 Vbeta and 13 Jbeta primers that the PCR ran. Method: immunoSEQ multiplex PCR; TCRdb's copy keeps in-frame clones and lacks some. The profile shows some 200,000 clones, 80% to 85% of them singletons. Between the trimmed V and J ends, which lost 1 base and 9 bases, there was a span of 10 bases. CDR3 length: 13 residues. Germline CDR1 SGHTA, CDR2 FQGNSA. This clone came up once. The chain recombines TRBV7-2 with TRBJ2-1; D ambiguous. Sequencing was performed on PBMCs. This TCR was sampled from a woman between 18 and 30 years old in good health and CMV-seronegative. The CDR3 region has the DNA TGTGCCAGCAGCTTAGGTGGGCTCGGTGAGCAGTTCTTC. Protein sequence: CASSLGGLGEQFF. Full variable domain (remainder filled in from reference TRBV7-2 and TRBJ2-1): GAGVSQSPSNKVTEKGKDVELRCDPISGHTALYWYRQSLGQGLEFLIYFQGNSAPDKSGLPSDRFSAERTGGSVSTLTIQRTQQEDSAVYLCASSLGGLGEQFFGPGTRLTVL.